Below, 5 T cell receptor beta chains from the same sample are listed, as sequenced in a study of CD8 T cells in Susac syndrome. The RNA input was about 0.5 to 1 ug, and it was reverse transcribed with random hexamers. A single record per CDR3 protein comes from TCRdb applying MiXCR to the immunoSEQ multiplex PCR reads. The data hold 20,000 to 25,000 distinct CDR3 sequences, with approximately 93% observed a single time. Material: CD8+ T cells from PBMCs. These receptors all come from a human donor in good health.

The rearrangement uses TRBV6-4 and TRBJ2-2, with D unclear. V was cut by 3 bases and J by 3 bases, with 8 bases left in between. From germline, CDR1 is MRHNA and CDR2 SNTAGT. This CDR3 has 14 amino acids. CDR3 DNA sequence: TGTGCCAGCAGTGAGGGCGGTGACACCGGGGAGCTGTTTTTT. It codes for CASSEGGDTGELFF.

This clonotype was recorded only once. The genes are TRBV29-1 and TRBJ1-5; 8 nucleotides agree with TRBD1. This CDR3 contains 15 residues. Germline trimming cut 7 bases from V and 6 bases from J; bases unmatched to any gene: 14. Per germline, CDR1 SQVTM and CDR2 ANQGSEA. CDR3 coding DNA: TGCAGCGCCATCACGGACAGGGACGCGGGTCAGCCCCAGCATTTT. It is translated as CSAITDRDAGQPQHF.

The chain is built from TRBV6-1 and TRBJ1-5; 8 bases map to TRBD1. The V gene's germline CDR1 is MNHNS and CDR2 SASEGT. CDR3 length equals 13 residues. Unmatched junction bases numbered 7, after V lost 10 bases and J lost 5 bases. CDR3 sequence: CAISDRGDQPQHF. CDR3 coding DNA: TGTGCCATTTCAGACAGGGGAGATCAGCCCCAGCATTTT.

The count of this clonotype is one. The chain joins TRBV29-1 to TRBJ2-2; D gene uncertain. Trimming removed 1 base from V and 7 bases from J, with 4 bases in between. Germline loops: CDR1 SQVTM, CDR2 ANQGSEA. The CDR3 is made up of 11 amino acids. The DNA of the CDR3 is TGCAGCGTTGAAGTCTTCGGGGAGCTGTTTTTT. It specifies CSVEVFGELFF.

In its sample, this clonotype was seen a few times. At one boundary the junction diverges from the germline segment, which might be a read error. This chain connects TRBV10-2 to TRBJ2-1; 10 nucleotides agree with TRBD2. Germline assignment: CDR1 WSHSY and CDR2 SAAADI. The CDR3 totals 14 residues. CDR3 sequence: CATLGLAGDNEQFF. CDR3 DNA: TGCGCCACCCTCGGGCTAGCGGGGGACAATGAACAGTTCTTC.